This TCR beta chain was identified during a study of OX40 agonist ivuxolimab in advanced cancers. With regard to the full study: The costimulatory receptor OX40 (CD134) was targeted by ivuxolimab, a fully human IgG2 agonistic monoclonal antibody. Intravenous ivuxolimab was administered to patients every 2 weeks at six dose levels: 0.01, 0.1, 0.3, 1.5, 3 and 10 mg/kg. Of the roughly 52 dose-escalation patients, hepatocellular carcinoma was present in some 19, melanoma in approximately 15, renal cell carcinoma in 9 and head and neck cancer in 9. In the dose-escalation cohort, more than 75% of patients were male, and the mean age was approximately 60 years, with a range of roughly 20 to 79. Prior anti-PD-1, anti-PD-L1 or anti-CTLA-4 therapy was permitted, and roughly two fifths of dose-escalation patients had received checkpoint inhibitors. Three dose-escalation patients achieved partial responses, one with hepatocellular carcinoma and two with cutaneous melanoma. The point of sequencing TCRbeta in the periphery was to test whether ivuxolimab changed TCR sequence diversity and drove clonal T-cell expansion. The monotherapy dose-escalation portion (N ≈ 57 patients) of the phase I ivuxolimab trial is reported in the paper. Points the paper makes about the study in general: In the 0.1-3.0 mg/kg groups, partial responders had among the lowest normalized peripheral clonal expansion, particularly in CD8+ T cells. The antigen specificity of the peripheral T cells that underwent clonal expansion was not determined. On average, CD8+ T cells showed more expanded clones than CD4+ T cells after ivuxolimab. Low levels of normalized T-cell clonal expansion were also seen in some nonresponding patients. At doses of 0.1 to 3.0 mg/kg, clonal expansion of both CD4+ and CD8+ blood T cells was observed from baseline to week 6.

As for this clone: Its antigen is unknown. Base qualities are not provided; no much larger clone lies one nucleotide away.

Genomic DNA was isolated from the sorted cells so that the TCRbeta CDR3 region could be sequenced. The immunoSEQ Assay was used to sequence the TCRbeta CDR3 regions. What TCRdb holds here is the immuneACCESS table cut down to in-frame rearrangements. Part of the clones is not present; checked against another copy, under half of the missing clones reflect an unresolved V gene, and the others are unexplained. The sample includes about 94,000 clones, with under 95% observed a single time. The ten largest clones represent more than 3% of the sample. V and J lose 3 bases and 3 bases, and a span of 6 bases separates them. The CDR3 spans 12 residues, from the cysteine through the phenylalanine. Only the CDR3 DNA stays, 36 bases, in frame from base 1. For CDR1 and CDR2, the germline V gene (reference sequence) lists LNHDA and SQIVND. The trial excluded patients who had a history of autoimmune disease or were on systemic immunosuppression. Peripheral blood for TCR sequencing was collected from all dose cohorts at baseline, on cycle 4 day 1, and on cycle 7 day 1. Samples came from an open-label, multicenter, first-in-human phase I dose-escalation trial of ivuxolimab. The trial enrolled adults with locally advanced or metastatic head and neck squamous cell, hepatocellular, melanoma or renal cell carcinoma. Before TCR sequencing, CD4+ T cells and CD8+ T cells from peripheral blood were sorted into separate populations.

Sequences were derived from CD4+ or CD8+ T cells sorted from blood, sampled in a trial of the OX40 agonist ivuxolimab. This chain is built from TRBV19 and TRBJ2-7; the D segment might be TRBD1 or TRBD2, since each matches 5 bases. The TCR sequence derives from an adult with an advanced solid tumor such as melanoma, head and neck, liver or kidney cancer. This receptor carries the CDR3 CASSMGVYEQYF. The nucleotides are TGTGCCAGTAGTATGGGGGTCTACGAGCAGTACTTC.